Listed here is a single T cell receptor (beta chain). Here immunoSEQ multiplex PCR was the method, and the copy in TCRdb shows in-frame clones only, minus some. The sample includes fewer than 450,000 clones, about 88% of them seen just once. Trimming shortened V by 0 bases and J by 15 bases, and 15 bases separated the two germline ends. CDR1 and CDR2 from the germline V gene are LGHNA and YNFKEQ. The CDR3 totals 13 residues. Researchers sorted participants into cohorts using their self-reported clinical history. These data are taken from a study of blood T cell repertoires in COVID-19. The overall study: Sample material is recorded as cDNA or gDNA derived from T cells, B-cell-depleted T cells, or PBMCs.

The chain links TRBV4-2 to TRBJ1-3, with D possibly being TRBD1 (6 bases). This receptor was obtained from a woman in her twenties or thirties who had recovered from COVID-19. Sequences were obtained from PBMCs or T cells enriched from blood (not recorded which). CDR3 nucleotide sequence: TGTGCCAGCAGCCAAGATCCAGACAGGTATCAATATTTT. Protein: CASSQDPDRYQYF.